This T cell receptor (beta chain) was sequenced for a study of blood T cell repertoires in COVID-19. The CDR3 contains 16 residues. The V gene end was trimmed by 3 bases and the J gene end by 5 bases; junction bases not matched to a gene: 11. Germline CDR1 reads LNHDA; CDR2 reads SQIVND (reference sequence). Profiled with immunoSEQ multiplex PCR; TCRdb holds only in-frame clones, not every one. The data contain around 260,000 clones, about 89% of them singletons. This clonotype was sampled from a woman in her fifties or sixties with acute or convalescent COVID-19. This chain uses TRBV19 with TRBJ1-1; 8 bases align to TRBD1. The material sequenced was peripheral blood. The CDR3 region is CASSIHSGQERTEAFF. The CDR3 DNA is TGTGCCAGTAGTATCCACTCGGGACAGGAACGAACTGAAGCTTTCTTT.